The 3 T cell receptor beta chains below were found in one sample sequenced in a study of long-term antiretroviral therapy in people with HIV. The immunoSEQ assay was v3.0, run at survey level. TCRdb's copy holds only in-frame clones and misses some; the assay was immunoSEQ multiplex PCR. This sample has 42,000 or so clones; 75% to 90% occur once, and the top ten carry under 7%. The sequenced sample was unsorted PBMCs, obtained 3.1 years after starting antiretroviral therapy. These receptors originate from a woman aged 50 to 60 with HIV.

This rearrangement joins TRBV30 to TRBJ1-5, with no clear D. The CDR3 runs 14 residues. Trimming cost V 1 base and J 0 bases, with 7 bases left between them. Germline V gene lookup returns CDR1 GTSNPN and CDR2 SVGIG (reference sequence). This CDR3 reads CAWSGRGSNQPQHF. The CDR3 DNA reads TGTGCCTGGAGTGGTAGAGGTAGCAATCAGCCCCAGCATTTT.

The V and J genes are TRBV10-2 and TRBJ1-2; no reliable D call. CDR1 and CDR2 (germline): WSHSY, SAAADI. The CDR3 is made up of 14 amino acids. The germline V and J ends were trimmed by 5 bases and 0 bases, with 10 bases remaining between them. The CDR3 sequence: CASSKTPTNYGYTF. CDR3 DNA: TGCGCCAGCAGTAAAACACCGACTAACTATGGCTACACCTTC.

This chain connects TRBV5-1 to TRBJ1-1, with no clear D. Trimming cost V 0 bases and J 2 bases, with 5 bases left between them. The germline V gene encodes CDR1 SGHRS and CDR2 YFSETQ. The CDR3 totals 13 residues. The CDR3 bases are TGCGCCAGCAGCTTGGCCGAAAACACTGAAGCTTTCTTT. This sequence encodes CASSLAENTEAFF.